Listed here are 11 T cell receptor beta chains from one sample, sequenced in a study of OX40 agonist ivuxolimab in advanced cancers. This table comes from immunoSEQ multiplex PCR, and its TCRdb copy is limited to in-frame clones, with some not included. The sample consists of 96,000 or so clones, around 80% of them appearing once. The specimen was CD4+ or CD8+ T cells sorted from blood, collected in a trial of the OX40 agonist ivuxolimab. The receptor set was obtained from an adult with an advanced solid tumor such as melanoma, head and neck, liver or kidney cancer.

The chain has TRBV2 and TRBJ2-6, with D unresolved. The CDR3 consists of 14 residues. V lost 7 bases and J lost 3, with 10 bases in between. Germline CDR1 is SNHLY and CDR2 is FYNNEI. For the CDR3, the DNA is TGTGCCAGCACCTCCACGGGTGGGGCCAACGTCCTGACTTTC. Protein product: CASTSTGGANVLTF.

The chain couples TRBV6-5 to TRBJ1-4, with D possibly matching TRBD1 (5 bases). This CDR3 region has 13 residues. Germline V gene sequence: CDR1 MNHEY, CDR2 SVGAGI. Trimming stripped 6 bases from V and 8 bases from J, with 13 bases between. In DNA, the CDR3 is TGTGCCAGCAGCGCCCTCGACAGAGAAAAACTGTTTTTT. It encodes CASSALDREKLFF.

At least ten counts were recorded for this clone. The V call is TRBV19, the J call TRBJ1-2; 7 nucleotides line up with TRBD1. After removal of 8 bases from V and 4 bases from J, the junction contained 13 bases not matched to a gene. Germline assignment: CDR1 LNHDA and CDR2 SQIVND (reference sequence). The CDR3 has 15 residues. In DNA form, the CDR3 reads TGTGCCAGTTCGAAACGGGACAGTGCCCTCTATGGCTACACCTTC. This codes for CASSKRDSALYGYTF. Looking up the rest from reference TRBV19 and TRBJ1-2 gives the full variable domain: DGGITQSPKYLFRKEGQNVTLSCEQNLNHDAMYWYRQDPGQGLRLIYYSQIVNDFQKGDIAEGYSVSREKKESFPLTVTSAQKNPTAFYLCASSKRDSALYGYTFGSGTRLTVV.

The V call is TRBV4-2, the J call TRBJ2-1; D gene unclear. The germline CDR1 and CDR2 sequences are LGHNA and YNFKEQ. The CDR3 covers 14 residues. V was clipped by 1 base and J by 10 bases, with 14 bases between them. CDR3 DNA: TGTGCCAGCAGCCAAGGGGTCGACTCGGACGAGCAGTTCTTC. Translated, it gives CASSQGVDSDEQFF.

This chain links TRBV19 with TRBJ2-7; maybe TRBD1 (6 bases). The V gene lost 3 bases and the J gene lost 3 bases, with 12 bases spanning the gap. The CDR3 sequence is 14 residues long. Per the germline V gene, CDR1 is LNHDA and CDR2 is SQIVND (reference sequence). CDR3 region: CASSIGTRFYEQYF. CDR3 DNA: TGTGCCAGTAGTATCGGGACACGGTTCTACGAGCAGTACTTC.

This chain joins TRBV28 and TRBJ2-7, with TRBD1 matching 10 bases. J gave up 5 bases and V 8 bases, and 12 bases lay outside the gene matches. Looked up from germline, CDR1 is MDHEN and CDR2 is SYDVKM. The length of the CDR3 is 15 residues. CDR3 DNA sequence: TGTGCCAGCCTCCCAGGGGGACAGGGGAGGCACGAGCAGTACTTC. Translating gives CASLPGGQGRHEQYF.

The chain carries TRBV6-1 and TRBJ2-7, with 7 nucleotides matching TRBD1. This CDR3 is 12 amino acids long. J was trimmed by 2 bases and V by 11 bases; bases with no gene match: 6. From germline, CDR1 is MNHNS and CDR2 SASEGT. Here the CDR3 DNA reads TGTGCCCTCCGGGACAGAGCCTACGAGCAGTACTTC. The encoded protein is CALRDRAYEQYF.

This chain connects TRBV18 to TRBJ1-5; no reliable D call. Trimming shortened V by 6 bases and J by 4 bases, and 16 bases separated the two germline ends. Germline CDR1 is KGHSH and CDR2 is LQKENI. This CDR3 is built from 15 residues. The CDR3: CASSPGVPFNQPQHF. The CDR3 DNA sequence: TGTGCCAGCTCCCCCGGGGTCCCCTTTAATCAGCCCCAGCATTTT.

V and J are TRBV7-9 and TRBJ1-2; TRBD1 might be the D (5 bases). The CDR3 length is 15 residues. Germline CDR1 reads SEHNR; CDR2 reads FQNEAQ (reference sequence). The V gene lost 1 base and the J gene lost 4 bases, with 13 bases spanning the gap. CDR3 sequence: CASSLGPAGRYGYTF. Here the CDR3 DNA reads TGTGCCAGCAGCTTAGGCCCCGCGGGGCGCTATGGCTACACCTTC.

The V gene is TRBV6-1, the J gene TRBJ1-5, with no clear D. V lost 0 bases, J lost 2 bases, and 11 bases lay in between. Germline CDR1 reads MNHNS; CDR2 reads SASEGT. The CDR3 length is 16 residues. The CDR3 DNA reads TGTGCCAGCAGTGAAGCCCGGGCAGCGGGCAATCAGCCCCAGCATTTT. It translates to CASSEARAAGNQPQHF.

This chain uses TRBV7-6 with TRBJ2-1, with a weak D call TRBD1 (5 bases). This CDR3 contains 14 residues. CDR1 SGHVS and CDR2 FNYEAQ come from the germline V gene. V lost 1 base and J lost 10, with 14 bases in between. In nucleotides, the CDR3 is TGTGCCAGCAGCTTAGAAGGGTGGGGCAGGGAGCAGTTCTTC. Translated, it gives CASSLEGWGREQFF.